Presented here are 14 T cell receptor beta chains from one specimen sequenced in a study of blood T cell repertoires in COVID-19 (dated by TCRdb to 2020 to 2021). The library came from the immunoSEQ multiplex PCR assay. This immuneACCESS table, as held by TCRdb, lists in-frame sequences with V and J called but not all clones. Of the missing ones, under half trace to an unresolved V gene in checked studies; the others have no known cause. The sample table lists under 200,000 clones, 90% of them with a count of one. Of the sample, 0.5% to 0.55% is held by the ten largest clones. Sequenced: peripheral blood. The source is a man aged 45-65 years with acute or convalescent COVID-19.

CDR3 protein: CASSPFLGRAYEQYF. The DNA of the CDR3 is TGCGCCAGCAGCCCCTTCTTAGGGAGGGCTTACGAGCAGTACTTC. The gene calls are TRBV4-1 and TRBJ2-7; 7 bases agree with TRBD2. This CDR3 comprises 15 residues. The V segment lost 4 bases and the J segment 4 bases; nucleotides outside the gene matches: 10. Germline-derived CDR1 and CDR2 are MGHRA and YSYEKL.

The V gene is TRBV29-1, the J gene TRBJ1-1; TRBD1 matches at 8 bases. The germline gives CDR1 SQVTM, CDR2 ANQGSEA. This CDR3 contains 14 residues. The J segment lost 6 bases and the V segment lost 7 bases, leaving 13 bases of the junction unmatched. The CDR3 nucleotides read TGCAGCGCCCGGGTAAGACAGGGGAGTTCTGAAGCTTTCTTT. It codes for CSARVRQGSSEAFF.

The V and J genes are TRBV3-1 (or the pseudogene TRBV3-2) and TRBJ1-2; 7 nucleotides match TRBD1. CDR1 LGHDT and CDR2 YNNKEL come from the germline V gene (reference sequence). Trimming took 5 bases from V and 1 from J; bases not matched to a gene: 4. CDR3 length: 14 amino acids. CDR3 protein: CASSTGTVNYGYTF. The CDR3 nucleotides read TGTGCCAGCAGCACGGGGACAGTTAACTATGGCTACACCTTC.

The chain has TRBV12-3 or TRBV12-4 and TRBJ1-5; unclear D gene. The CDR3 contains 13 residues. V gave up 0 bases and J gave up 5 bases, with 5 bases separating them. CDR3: CASSLAADQPQHF. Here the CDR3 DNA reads TGTGCCAGCAGTTTAGCGGCGGATCAGCCCCAGCATTTT.

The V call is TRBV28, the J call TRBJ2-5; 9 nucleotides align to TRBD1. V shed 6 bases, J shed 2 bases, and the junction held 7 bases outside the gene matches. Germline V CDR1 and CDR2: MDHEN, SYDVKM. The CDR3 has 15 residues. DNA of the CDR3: TGTGCCAGCAGGGAGGGCGGACAGGGGCAAGAGACCCAGTACTTC. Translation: CASREGGQGQETQYF.

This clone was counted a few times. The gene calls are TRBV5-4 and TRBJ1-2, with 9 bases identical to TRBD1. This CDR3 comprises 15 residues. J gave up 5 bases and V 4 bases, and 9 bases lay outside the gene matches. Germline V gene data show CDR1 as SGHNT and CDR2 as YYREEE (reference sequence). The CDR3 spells CASSPGQGTRYGYTF. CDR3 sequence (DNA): TGTGCCAGCAGCCCCGGACAGGGGACTCGTTATGGCTACACCTTC. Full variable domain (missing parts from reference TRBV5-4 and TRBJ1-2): ETGVTQSPTHLIKTRGQQVTLRCSSQSGHNTVSWYQQALGQGPQFIFQYYREEENGRGNFPPRFSGLQFPNYSSELNVNALELDDSALYLCASSPGQGTRYGYTFGSGTRLTVV.

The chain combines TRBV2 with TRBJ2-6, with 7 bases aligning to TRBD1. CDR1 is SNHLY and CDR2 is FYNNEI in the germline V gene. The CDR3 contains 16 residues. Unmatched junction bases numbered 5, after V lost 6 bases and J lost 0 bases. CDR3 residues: CASRGTVFSGANVLTF. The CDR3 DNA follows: TGTGCCAGCAGGGGGACAGTATTCTCTGGGGCCAACGTCCTGACTTTC.

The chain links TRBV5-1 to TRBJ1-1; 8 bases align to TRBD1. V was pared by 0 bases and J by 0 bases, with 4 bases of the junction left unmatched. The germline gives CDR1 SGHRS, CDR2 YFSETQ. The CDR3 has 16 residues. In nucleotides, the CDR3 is TGCGCCAGCAGCTTGGGTGCGACAGGGGTGAACACTGAAGCTTTCTTT. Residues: CASSLGATGVNTEAFF.

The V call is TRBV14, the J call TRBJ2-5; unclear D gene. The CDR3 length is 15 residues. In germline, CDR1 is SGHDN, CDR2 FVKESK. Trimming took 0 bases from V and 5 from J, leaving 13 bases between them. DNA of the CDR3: TGTGCCAGCAGCCAAGATCTTGTCCGGCGGGAGACCCAGTACTTC. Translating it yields CASSQDLVRRETQYF.

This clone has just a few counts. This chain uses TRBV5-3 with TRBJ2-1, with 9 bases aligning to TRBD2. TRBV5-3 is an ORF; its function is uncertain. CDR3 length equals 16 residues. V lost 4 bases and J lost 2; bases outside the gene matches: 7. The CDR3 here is CARSVPTSGAYNEQFF. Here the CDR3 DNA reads TGTGCCAGAAGCGTCCCGACTAGCGGTGCCTACAATGAGCAGTTCTTC.

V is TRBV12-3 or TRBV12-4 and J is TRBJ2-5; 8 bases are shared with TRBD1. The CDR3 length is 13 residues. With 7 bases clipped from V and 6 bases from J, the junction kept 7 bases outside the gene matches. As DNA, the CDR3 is TGTGCCAGCACCAAGGACAGGGTGAAGACCCAGTACTTC. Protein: CASTKDRVKTQYF.

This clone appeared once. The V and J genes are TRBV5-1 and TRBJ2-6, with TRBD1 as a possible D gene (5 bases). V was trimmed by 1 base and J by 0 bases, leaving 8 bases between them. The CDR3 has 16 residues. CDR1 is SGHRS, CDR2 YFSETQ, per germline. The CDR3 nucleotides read TGCGCCAGCAGCTTGACAGGAAGCTCTGGGGCCAACGTCCTGACTTTC. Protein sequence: CASSLTGSSGANVLTF.

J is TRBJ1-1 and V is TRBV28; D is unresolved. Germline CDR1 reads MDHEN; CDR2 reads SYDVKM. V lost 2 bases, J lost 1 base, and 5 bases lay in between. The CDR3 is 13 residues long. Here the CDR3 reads CASSLGRNTEAFF. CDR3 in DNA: TGTGCCAGCAGTTTAGGCAGGAACACTGAAGCTTTCTTT.

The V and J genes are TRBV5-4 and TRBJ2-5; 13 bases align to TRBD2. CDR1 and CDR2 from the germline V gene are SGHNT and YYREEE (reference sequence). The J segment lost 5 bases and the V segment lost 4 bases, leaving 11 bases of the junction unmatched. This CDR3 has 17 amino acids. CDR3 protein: CASSPTSGRAVRETQYF. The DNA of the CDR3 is TGTGCCAGCAGCCCCACTAGCGGGAGGGCCGTGAGGGAGACCCAGTACTTC.